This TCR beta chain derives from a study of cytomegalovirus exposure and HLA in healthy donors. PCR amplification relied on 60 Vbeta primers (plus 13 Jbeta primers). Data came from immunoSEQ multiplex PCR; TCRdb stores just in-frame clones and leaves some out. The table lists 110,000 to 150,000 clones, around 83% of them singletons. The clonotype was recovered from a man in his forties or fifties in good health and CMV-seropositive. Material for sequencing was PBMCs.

The CDR3 coding sequence is TGTGCCACCCGGTCGGGGTATAGCAATCAGCCCCAGCATTTT. Amino acids: CATRSGYSNQPQHF. The J gene is TRBJ1-5, the V gene TRBV15; D uncertain. Germline V gives CDR1 LNHNV, CDR2 YYDKDF (reference sequence). This CDR3 comprises 14 residues. V dropped 8 bases and J dropped 0 bases, with 11 bases sitting between them.